This T cell receptor beta chain is from a study of T cells after yellow fever vaccination. Overall study results and limits: Secondary responses were weaker yet peaked faster, day 5 versus 15. Relatively few clonotypes were ones that appeared in both CD4 and CD8 compartments. Any FACS-sorted repertoire could hold abundant clonotypes that contaminate it from the bulk population.

The authors made TCR cDNA by 5'RACE template switching, adding a universal primer site and UMIs. TCRdb used MiXCR to reprocess the 5' RACE reads, holding one entry per CDR3 protein. Of about 120,000 distinct CDR3 sequences in the sample, 13% to 15% were seen once. On this clonotype itself: Its antigen is currently unknown.

Trimming removed 6 bases from V and 6 bases from J, with 17 bases in between. CDR1 is MNHEY and CDR2 is SVGEGT in the germline V gene. The CDR3 sequence is 15 residues long. The TCR was taken from a man between 18 and 35 years old who received the YFV17D yellow fever vaccine. The chain joins TRBV6-2 or TRBV6-3 to TRBJ2-2; D gene unclear. The sequencing here drew on CD8+ T cells sorted from PBMCs, taken 5 days after the yellow fever booster vaccination. Here the CDR3 DNA reads TGTGCCAGCAGCCCCCCCGTAGACGGACCCGGGGAGCTGTTTTTT. It is translated as CASSPPVDGPGELFF.